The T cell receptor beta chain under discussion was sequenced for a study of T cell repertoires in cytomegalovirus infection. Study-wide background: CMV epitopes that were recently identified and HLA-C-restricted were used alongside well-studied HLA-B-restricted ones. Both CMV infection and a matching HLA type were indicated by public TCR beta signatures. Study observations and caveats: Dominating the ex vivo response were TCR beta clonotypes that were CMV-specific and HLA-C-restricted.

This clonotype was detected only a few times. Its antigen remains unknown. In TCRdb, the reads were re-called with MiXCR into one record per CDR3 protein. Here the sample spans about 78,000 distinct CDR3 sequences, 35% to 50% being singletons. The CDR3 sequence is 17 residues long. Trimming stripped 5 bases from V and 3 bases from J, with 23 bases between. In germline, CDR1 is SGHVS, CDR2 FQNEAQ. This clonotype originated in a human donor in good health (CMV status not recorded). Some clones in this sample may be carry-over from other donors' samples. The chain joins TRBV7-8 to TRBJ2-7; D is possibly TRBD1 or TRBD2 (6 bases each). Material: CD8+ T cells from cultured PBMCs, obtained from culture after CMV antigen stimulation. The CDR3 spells CASSPLGGQAGIYEQYF. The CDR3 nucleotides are TGTGCCAGCAGCCCATTAGGGGGGCAGGCCGGAATCTACGAGCAGTACTTC.